This T cell receptor beta chain was obtained from a study of blood T cells in healthy people across ages (dated by TCRdb to the mid-2010s). About the investigation overall: In model experiments, template switching captured about one uniquely barcoded TCR beta cDNA molecule for every two T cells. The study measured age-related changes in TCR beta repertoire diversity using deep sequencing normalized with unique cDNA molecular identifiers. The donors were split into four age groups: young (average around 16 years), middle-aged (around 37), aged (about 56) and long-lived (roughly 88). To avoid experimental bias, donors of different ages were randomly spread across the sequencing lanes. For two donors (one aged 18 to 29 and one aged 80 or older), the study analyzed two additional independent replicas of 1 million unique cDNA reads from the same blood draw. The investigation overall reported the following: Compared with the aged group, the long-lived group had more naive CD4+ T cells, fewer expanded clones and increased TCR diversity, a pattern suggesting age selection. Estimates of total diversity based on one million sequenced T cells were regarded as lower bounds and as underestimates. Because profiling used bulk unsorted PBMCs, naive and antigen-experienced compartments could not be compared conclusively. Because donor CMV infection status was unknown, age-related changes in expanded clonotypes were potentially confounded. Observed TCR beta diversity per million T cells fell roughly linearly with age, and a significant reduction was already apparent by age around 39. Observed TCR beta diversity correlated strongly with the percentage of naive T cells measured by flow cytometry.

Library creation used 5' RACE. This sample was sequenced with an Illumina HiSeq 2500. A second about 7 to 12 cycle PCR used a sample-barcoded 5' primer and a J-beta primer mix. Each TCR beta cDNA molecule received a unique molecular identifier from a template-switch 5' adaptor carrying 12 random nucleotides. At least 2.5 million CDR3-containing paired-end reads were obtained from each sample. First-strand cDNA was synthesized from all RNA with the Mint cDNA synthesis kit, primed by a TRBC-specific oligonucleotide. Following uracil-DNA glycosylase treatment, all cDNA underwent a first 18-cycle PCR with the universal primers M1SS and BC2_uni_R. Concerning the study's data processing: Each sample was normalized by randomly selecting 1 million high-quality reads, each carrying a distinct molecular identifier. Reads sharing molecular identifiers were discarded rather than binned into consensus sequences. CDR3 identification, clonotype clustering and error correction used MiTCR with a Q25 quality threshold and the strictest error-elimination algorithm. A nonparametric unseen species model using Euler transformation provided a lower-bound estimate of total TCR beta diversity. TCRdb redid the processing of the public reads, applying fastp at Q25 and MiXCR, and retained in-frame beta chains. Identical CDR3 proteins give one entry, which carries the most common genes and DNA. These V and J calls originate from TCRdb's pipeline instead of the authors' own analysis. This sample has 650,000 to 1,000,000 distinct CDR3 sequences in its table, and about 37% of those were observed once. The top ten hold over 10% of the sample.

Taken from cysteine to phenylalanine, the CDR3 has 14 residues. This entry keeps only the CDR3 DNA: 42 bases, framed from base 1. The CDR1 and CDR2 encoded by the germline V gene (reference sequence) are SEHNR and FQNEAQ. On this clonotype: Its antigen has not been determined. At one end, the junction sequence differs from germline, possibly due to a read error.

The 40 or so donors, aged 6 to 90 years, were systemically healthy Caucasian individuals from Russia. Ten milliliters of peripheral blood were drawn from each donor into EDTA-treated Vacutainer tubes. PBMCs were isolated by Ficoll-Paque density-gradient centrifugation, with at least 6 million obtained per sample. Total RNA was extracted from PBMCs with Trizol reagent, with at least 5.5 micrograms obtained per sample. For every donor, an aliquot of PBMCs went through flow cytometry to measure the percentages of naive CD45RAhigh/CD27high T cells. This receptor was taken from a man between 18 and 35 years old in good health. Sequenced material: blood. The chain is encoded by TRBV7-9 joined to TRBJ2-7, and 10 bases in between align with TRBD2. The base sequence is TGTGCCAGCAGCCTAGCGGGAGTTGCCTACGAGCAGTACTTC. Translated, it gives CASSLAGVAYEQYF.